These 27 T cell receptor beta chains were sequenced from one sample in a study of Graves' ophthalmopathy and Graves' hyperthyroidism. CDR3 regions of TCR beta were amplified from RNA transcripts. HTBI-primed RT-PCR formed the first round, and a multiplex PCR formed the second. TCRdb called the multiplex PCR reads again in MiXCR, with one record for every CDR3 protein. The sample lists more than 300,000 distinct CDR3 sequences, over 15% occurring once. Sequencing was performed on peripheral blood. The receptors come from a woman under 30 with stable Graves' hyperthyroidism.

At least ten counts were recorded for this clonotype. The genes are TRBV11-3 and TRBJ2-7; D remains ambiguous. Trimming removed 2 bases at V and 7 bases at J, with 6 bases between. Looked up from germline, CDR1 is SGHNT and CDR2 is YENEEA. The CDR3 runs 11 residues. In nucleotides, the CDR3 is TGTGCCAGCAGCTTAACGAGAGAGCAGTACTTC. Translating it yields CASSLTREQYF.

With regard to this clonotype: One base away lies a much larger clone, so this may be a sequencing read error. This chain connects TRBV13 to TRBJ1-1; D uncertain. V was shortened by 5 bases and J by 6 bases, with 16 bases between the two germline ends. CDR1 and CDR2 from the germline V gene are PRHDT and FYEKMQ (reference sequence). This CDR3 contains 14 residues. For the CDR3, the DNA is TGTGCCAGCAGCGTTAGGGTTGGAGACGCTGAAGCTTTCTTT. The encoded protein is CASSVRVGDAEAFF.

This clonotype was picked up a small number of times. This sequence joins TRBV4-1 and TRBJ2-3; D remains unclear. CDR1 and CDR2 (germline): MGHRA, YSYEKL. Trimming stripped 0 bases from V and 6 bases from J, with 10 bases between. The CDR3 length is 14 residues. For the CDR3, the DNA is TGCGCCAGCAGCCAAGAAGCCTGGCTGGATACGCAGTATTTT. The encoded protein is CASSQEAWLDTQYF.

This clonotype was seen more than once but under ten times. This may stem from a read error, because a much larger clone lies one nucleotide away. The chain is built from TRBV3-1 and TRBJ1-2; D gene ambiguous. V shed 7 bases and J shed 7 bases, with 13 bases lying between them. From germline, CDR1 is LGHDT and CDR2 YNNKEL (reference sequence). CDR3 length equals 12 residues. CDR3 nucleotides: TGTGCCAGCAACCCCTCGGGAAGTGGCTACACCTTC. Protein sequence: CASNPSGSGYTF.

In its sample, this clonotype was seen a few times. The chain is built from TRBV28 and TRBJ1-2, with 8 positions matching TRBD1. Germline lookup yields CDR1 MDHEN and CDR2 SYDVKM. The CDR3 covers 16 residues. CDR3 sequence reads: CASSETGARGFGGYTF. The CDR3 DNA is TGTGCTTCTTCGGAGACAGGGGCCCGGGGGTTCGGTGGCTACACCTTC.

At least ten counts were recorded for this clonotype. CDR3 residues: CASSLSGVGLEQYF. The CDR3 nucleotides are TGTGCCAGCAGTTTATCGGGGGTTGGGCTCGAGCAGTACTTC. The chain uses TRBV27 and TRBJ2-7, with D tentatively TRBD1 or TRBD2 (5 bases each). The CDR3 is 14 residues long. Germline CDR1 reads MNHEY; CDR2 reads SMNVEV (reference sequence). V lost 0 bases to trimming and J lost 6 bases, with 12 bases between them.

In this sample, this clonotype turned up many times. This chain uses TRBV7-2 with TRBJ1-1; D may be TRBD1 (6 bases). Germline V gene data show CDR1 as SGHTA and CDR2 as FQGNSA. V was clipped by 6 bases and J by 1 base, with 9 bases between them. The CDR3 contains 13 residues. The CDR3 bases are TGTGCCAGCAGGGGGGGGCGGAACACTGAAGCTTTCTTT. Translated, it gives CASRGGRNTEAFF.

The chain uses TRBV6-2 or TRBV6-3 and TRBJ1-2; the D is unclear. The CDR3 has 14 residues. Germline assignment: CDR1 MNHEY and CDR2 SVGEGT. Trimming pared 2 bases from V and 5 bases from J, leaving 12 bases between. The CDR3 here is CASSYPLSSYGYTF. CDR3 bases: TGTGCCAGCAGTTACCCCCTTAGTTCGTATGGCTACACCTTC.

This clonotype has at least ten counts. V usage is TRBV6-1 and J usage is TRBJ1-1; D unresolved. V lost 3 bases to trimming and J lost 4 bases, with 9 bases between them. This CDR3 region has 13 residues. Germline V CDR1 and CDR2: MNHNS, SASEGT. Here the CDR3 reads CASSEGWSTEAFF. The CDR3, as DNA: TGTGCCAGCAGTGAGGGATGGTCCACTGAAGCTTTCTTT.

This clonotype was counted ten times or more. The chain uses TRBV6-2 or TRBV6-3 and TRBJ1-2, with TRBD1 identical over 8 bases. The junction had 2 bases not matched to a gene; V was cut back by 6 bases and J by 5 bases. Germline CDR1 and CDR2: MNHEY and SVGEGT. The CDR3 extends over 12 amino acids. CDR3 amino acids: CASSGQGYGYTF. Here the CDR3 DNA reads TGTGCCAGCAGCGGACAGGGTTATGGCTACACCTTC.

In this sample, this clonotype turned up many times. The rearrangement links TRBV27 to TRBJ1-2; D not certain. The germline CDR1 and CDR2 sequences are MNHEY and SMNVEV (reference sequence). With 8 bases removed from V and 2 bases from J, the gap between germline ends came to 18 bases. The CDR3 is 15 amino acids. CDR3 sequence: CASGIGKRRNYGYTF. The CDR3 nucleotides read TGTGCCAGCGGGATTGGCAAGCGGCGGAACTATGGCTACACCTTC.

This clonotype was recorded a few times. The rearrangement joins TRBV7-2 to TRBJ1-5; D not resolved. V was clipped by 1 base and J by 0 bases, with 10 bases between them. The CDR3 has 16 residues. Looked up from germline, CDR1 is SGHTA and CDR2 is FQGNSA. In DNA, the CDR3 is TGTGCCAGCAGCTTAGTGCTCACCAATAGCAATCAGCCCCAGCATTTT. Protein sequence: CASSLVLTNSNQPQHF.

The V call is TRBV29-1, the J call TRBJ2-7; TRBD2 agrees at 9 bases. Germline V CDR1 and CDR2: SQVTM, ANQGSEA. CDR3 length equals 13 residues. The ends lost 4 bases at V and 6 bases at J; junction bases unmatched: 7. The CDR3: CSVVRLAGPEQYF. CDR3 DNA sequence: TGCAGCGTTGTGCGGCTAGCGGGACCCGAGCAGTACTTC.

The rearrangement joins TRBV5-1 to TRBJ2-5, with 7 bases matching TRBD2. Germline V CDR1 and CDR2: SGHRS, YFSETQ. The V and J ends lost 2 bases and 6 bases, in that order; junction bases with no gene match: 4. CDR3 length: 13 residues. The CDR3 reads CASSFAGEQTQYF. The CDR3 bases are TGCGCCAGCAGCTTTGCGGGGGAGCAGACCCAGTACTTC.

This clonotype was found many times. The chain recombines TRBV19 with TRBJ1-2, with 9 bases lining up with TRBD1. The V gene's germline CDR1 is LNHDA and CDR2 SQIVND (reference sequence). V shed 6 bases, J shed 3 bases, and the junction held 5 bases outside the gene matches. The CDR3 extends over 14 amino acids. The CDR3 protein is CASRRTGEDYGYTF. The CDR3 nucleotides read TGTGCCAGTAGGAGGACAGGGGAGGACTATGGCTACACCTTC.

In its sample, this clonotype was seen many times. V is TRBV19 and J is TRBJ1-2; 8 bases line up with TRBD1. This CDR3 is 13 amino acids long. Germline V lookup: CDR1 LNHDA, CDR2 SQIVND (reference sequence). The V and J ends lost 7 bases and 5 bases, in that order; junction bases with no gene match: 6. The CDR3 sequence: CASIDRGEYGYTF. The CDR3 nucleotides are TGTGCCAGTATCGACAGGGGAGAATATGGCTACACCTTC.

This clonotype was seen repeatedly, ten times or more. This sequence joins TRBV12-3 or TRBV12-4 and TRBJ1-1; no clear D gene. Deletions cut 4 bases from V and 4 bases from J, with 7 bases between. This CDR3 region has 12 residues. The CDR3 DNA sequence: TGTGCCAGCAGTTCGCATGGCACTGAAGCTTTCTTT. Encoded protein: CASSSHGTEAFF.

This clonotype was seen ten or more times. This chain links TRBV7-9 with TRBJ2-5; TRBD1 agrees at 7 bases. V lost 1 base and J lost 4; bases outside the gene matches: 6. CDR1 and CDR2 from the germline V gene are SEHNR and FQNEAQ (reference sequence). The CDR3 is made up of 15 amino acids. The CDR3 nucleotides read TGTGCCAGCAGCTTAGGGGGACAGCTGTTAGAGACCCAGTACTTC. Translated: CASSLGGQLLETQYF.

This clonotype was counted a single time. J is TRBJ1-5 and V is TRBV7-2; possible D gene TRBD1, 6 bases. This CDR3 comprises 14 residues. Trimming removed 3 bases at V and 4 bases at J, with 10 bases between. Germline V gene lookup returns CDR1 SGHTA and CDR2 FQGNSA. The CDR3 DNA reads TGTGCCAGCAGCTTGGTACAGGGAAATCAGCCCCAGCATTTT. Protein: CASSLVQGNQPQHF.

There are a few counts of this clonotype. V gene TRBV5-1 combines with J gene TRBJ2-7, with 7 bases identical to TRBD1. Germline CDR1 is SGHRS and CDR2 is YFSETQ. Trimming removed 0 bases from V and 1 base from J; junction bases left unmatched: 4. The CDR3 covers 15 residues. CDR3 DNA: TGCGCCAGCAGCTTGGAACAGGGGCCATCCTACGAGCAGTACTTC. Its translation is CASSLEQGPSYEQYF.

This clonotype was seen repeatedly, ten times or more. The gene calls are TRBV2 and TRBJ1-1; D remains ambiguous. CDR1 is SNHLY and CDR2 is FYNNEI in the germline V gene. Trimming removed 7 bases at V and 3 bases at J, with 15 bases between. CDR3 length: 14 residues. The CDR3 sequence: CASTPGWMDTEAFF. CDR3 nucleotide sequence: TGTGCCAGCACCCCTGGGTGGATGGACACTGAAGCTTTCTTT. Together with reference TRBV2 and TRBJ1-1, the CDR3 gives the full variable domain: EPEVTQTPSHQVTQMGQEVILRCVPISNHLYFYWYRQILGQKVEFLVSFYNNEISEKSEIFDDQFSVERPDGSNFTLKIRSTKLEDSAMYFCASTPGWMDTEAFFGQGTRLTVV.

Concerning this clonotype itself: A much larger clonotype is one base distant, so this may be a read error. This chain links TRBV7-3 with TRBJ2-7; D might be TRBD1 (6 bases). The CDR3 is 15 amino acids. Germline CDR1 reads SGHTA; CDR2 reads FQGTGA. The CDR3 loop reads CASRLSWTVLLGQYF. For the CDR3, the DNA is TGTGCCAGCCGCTTGTCATGGACAGTTCTCCTCGGGCAGTACTTC.

The chain recombines TRBV5-4 with TRBJ2-4; D not resolved. The germline V and J ends were trimmed by 0 bases and 1 base, with 11 bases remaining between them. This CDR3 comprises 16 residues. CDR1 is SGHNT, CDR2 YYREEE, per germline (reference sequence). The CDR3 loop is CASSLAVGIAKNIQYF. CDR3 DNA sequence: TGTGCCAGCAGCTTGGCCGTTGGGATTGCCAAAAACATTCAGTACTTC.

This clonotype was counted many times. The chain links TRBV4-1 to TRBJ2-7, with 11 bases that match TRBD1. The germline V gene encodes CDR1 MGHRA and CDR2 YSYEKL. V shed 4 bases, J shed 0 bases, and the junction held 11 bases outside the gene matches. The CDR3 is made up of 18 amino acids. The CDR3 region is CASSPQGQGGRGSYEQYF. DNA of the CDR3: TGCGCCAGCAGCCCCCAGGGACAGGGGGGACGGGGCTCCTACGAGCAGTACTTC.

At least ten counts were recorded for this clonotype. V and J are TRBV27 and TRBJ2-7, with 7 bases aligning to TRBD2. Germline CDR1 is MNHEY and CDR2 is SMNVEV (reference sequence). V was clipped by 5 bases and J by 0 bases; unmatched bases: 7. This CDR3 region has 15 residues. The CDR3 protein is CASSRMGGSSYEQYF. CDR3 in DNA: TGTGCCAGCAGTCGAATGGGAGGGAGCTCCTACGAGCAGTACTTC.

Many counts were recorded for this clonotype. This chain joins TRBV9 and TRBJ2-5; TRBD1 might be the D (6 bases). Between the trimmed V and J ends, which lost 4 bases and 5 bases, there was a span of 15 bases. The germline V gene has CDR1 SGDLS and CDR2 YYNGEE. This CDR3 region has 14 residues. The CDR3 is CASSSALGGETQYF. Written as DNA, the CDR3 is TGTGCCAGCAGCTCCGCCCTAGGGGGTGAGACCCAGTACTTC.

To note about this clonotype: The junction and the germline gene differ at one end; a read error may be behind it. The chain links TRBV4-2 to TRBJ1-2; no definite D call. The CDR3 extends over 16 amino acids. From germline, CDR1 is LGHNA and CDR2 YNFKEQ. In nucleotides, the CDR3 is TGTGCCAGCAGCCCGCTCGGGTCAGGAGCTAACTATGGCTACATCTTC. Translated: CASSPLGSGANYGYIF.